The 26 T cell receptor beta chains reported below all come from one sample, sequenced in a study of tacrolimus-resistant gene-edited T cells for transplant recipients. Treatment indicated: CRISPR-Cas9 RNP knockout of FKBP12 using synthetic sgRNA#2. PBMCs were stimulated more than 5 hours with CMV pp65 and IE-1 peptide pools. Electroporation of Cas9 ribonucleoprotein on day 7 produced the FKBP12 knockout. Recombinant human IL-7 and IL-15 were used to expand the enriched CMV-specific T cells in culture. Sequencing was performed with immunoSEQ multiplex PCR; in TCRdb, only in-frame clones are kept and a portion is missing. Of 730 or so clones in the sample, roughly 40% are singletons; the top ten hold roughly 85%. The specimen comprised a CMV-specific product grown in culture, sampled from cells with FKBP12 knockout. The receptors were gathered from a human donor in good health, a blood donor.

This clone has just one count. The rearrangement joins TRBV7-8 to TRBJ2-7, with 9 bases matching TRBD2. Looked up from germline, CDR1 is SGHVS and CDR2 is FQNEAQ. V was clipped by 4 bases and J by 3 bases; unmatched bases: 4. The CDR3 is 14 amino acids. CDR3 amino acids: CASSSREGRYEQYF. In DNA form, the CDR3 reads TGTGCCAGCAGCTCGCGGGAGGGCCGCTACGAGCAGTACTTC.

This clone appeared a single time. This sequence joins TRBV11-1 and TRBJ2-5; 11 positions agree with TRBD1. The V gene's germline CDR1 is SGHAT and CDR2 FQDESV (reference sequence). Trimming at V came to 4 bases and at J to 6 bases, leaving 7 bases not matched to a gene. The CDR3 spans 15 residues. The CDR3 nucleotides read TGTGCCAGCAGCTCAGCCGGGACAGGGGGTCAGACCCAGTACTTC. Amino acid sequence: CASSSAGTGGQTQYF.

CDR3 sequence (DNA): TGTGCCAGCAGCTTAGATCAGGTACCCCTTTCCGAGCAGTACTTC. This gives the protein CASSLDQVPLSEQYF. The genes are TRBV7-7 and TRBJ2-7; D unresolved. Germline values: CDR1 SSHAT, CDR2 FNYEAQ (reference sequence). V lost 1 base and J 6 bases, leaving 16 bases between the germline ends. The CDR3 is 15 residues long.

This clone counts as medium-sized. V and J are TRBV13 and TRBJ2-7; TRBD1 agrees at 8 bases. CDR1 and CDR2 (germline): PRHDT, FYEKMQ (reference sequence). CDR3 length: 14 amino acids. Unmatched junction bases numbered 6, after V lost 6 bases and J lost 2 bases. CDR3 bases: TGTGCCAGCAGGAAAACAGGGGGGACCTACGAGCAGTACTTC. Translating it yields CASRKTGGTYEQYF. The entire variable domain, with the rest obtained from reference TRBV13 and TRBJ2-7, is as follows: AAGVIQSPRHLIKEKRETATLKCYPIPRHDTVYWYQQGPGQDPQFLISFYEKMQSDKGSIPDRFSAQQFSDYHSELNMSSLELGDSALYFCASRKTGGTYEQYFGPGTRLTVT.

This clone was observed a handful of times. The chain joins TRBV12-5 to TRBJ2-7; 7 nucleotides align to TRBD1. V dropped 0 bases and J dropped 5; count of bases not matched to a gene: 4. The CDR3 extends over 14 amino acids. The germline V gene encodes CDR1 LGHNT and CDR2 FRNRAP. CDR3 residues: CASGLVTGVHEQYF. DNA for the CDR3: TGTGCTAGTGGTTTGGTAACAGGGGTCCACGAGCAGTACTTC.

CDR3 coding DNA: TGTGCCAGCAGCCCCAGACAGGTCGTAACCGGGGAGCTGTTTTTT. Its protein is CASSPRQVVTGELFF. The gene calls are TRBV7-6 and TRBJ2-2; the D gene is possibly TRBD1 (6 bases). Germline loops: CDR1 SGHVS, CDR2 FNYEAQ. The CDR3 runs 15 residues. Trimming removed 5 bases at V and 5 bases at J, with 15 bases between.

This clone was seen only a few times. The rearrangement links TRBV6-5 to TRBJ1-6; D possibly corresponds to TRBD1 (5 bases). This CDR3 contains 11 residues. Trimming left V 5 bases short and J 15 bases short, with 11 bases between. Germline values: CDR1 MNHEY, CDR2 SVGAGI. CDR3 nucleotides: TGTGCCAGCAGTACCGGACAATTCCTCCACTTT. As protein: CASSTGQFLHF.

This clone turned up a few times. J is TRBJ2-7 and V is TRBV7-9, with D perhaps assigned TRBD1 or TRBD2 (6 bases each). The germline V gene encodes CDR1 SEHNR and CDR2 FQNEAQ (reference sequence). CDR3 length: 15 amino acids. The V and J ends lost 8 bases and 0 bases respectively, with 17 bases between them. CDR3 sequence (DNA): TGTGCCAGCGGACCAAGGAGGGGGAGCTCCTACGAGCAGTACTTC. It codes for CASGPRRGSSYEQYF.

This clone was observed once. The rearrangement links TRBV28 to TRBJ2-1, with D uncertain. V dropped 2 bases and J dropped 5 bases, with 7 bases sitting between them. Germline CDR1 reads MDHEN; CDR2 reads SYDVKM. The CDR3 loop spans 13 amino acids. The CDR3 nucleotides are TGTGCCAGCAGTTTAATATCCGACAATGAGCAGTTCTTC. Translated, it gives CASSLISDNEQFF.

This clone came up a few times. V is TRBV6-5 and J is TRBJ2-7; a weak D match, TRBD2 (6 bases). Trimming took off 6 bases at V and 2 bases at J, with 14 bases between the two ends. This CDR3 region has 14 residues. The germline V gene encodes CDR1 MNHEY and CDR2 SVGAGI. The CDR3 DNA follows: TGTGCCAGCAGAAGAGGGAGGCCAGCCTACGAGCAGTACTTC. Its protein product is CASRRGRPAYEQYF.

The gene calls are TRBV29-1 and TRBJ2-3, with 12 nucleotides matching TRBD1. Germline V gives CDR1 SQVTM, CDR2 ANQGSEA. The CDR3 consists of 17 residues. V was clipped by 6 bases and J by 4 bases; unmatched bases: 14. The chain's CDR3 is CSVTSERDRGLADTQYF. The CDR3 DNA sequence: TGCAGCGTCACCTCGGAGCGGGACAGGGGGCTGGCAGATACGCAGTATTTT.

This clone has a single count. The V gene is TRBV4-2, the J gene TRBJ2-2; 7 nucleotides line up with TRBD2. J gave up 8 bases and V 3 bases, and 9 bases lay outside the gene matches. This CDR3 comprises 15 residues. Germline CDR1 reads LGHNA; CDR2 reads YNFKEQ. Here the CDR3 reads CASSQVLADLGELFF. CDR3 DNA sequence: TGTGCCAGCAGCCAGGTTCTAGCGGACCTGGGGGAGCTGTTTTTT.

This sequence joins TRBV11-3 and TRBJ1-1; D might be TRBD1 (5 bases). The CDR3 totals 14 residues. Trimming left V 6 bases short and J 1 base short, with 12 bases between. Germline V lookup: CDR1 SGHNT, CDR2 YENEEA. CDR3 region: CASSVGGPNTEAFF. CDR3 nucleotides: TGTGCCAGCAGTGTGGGGGGACCGAACACTGAAGCTTTCTTT.

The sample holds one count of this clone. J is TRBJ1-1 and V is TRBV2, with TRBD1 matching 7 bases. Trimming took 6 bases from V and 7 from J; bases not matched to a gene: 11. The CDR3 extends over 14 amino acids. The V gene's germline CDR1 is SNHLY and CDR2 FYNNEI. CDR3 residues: CASRTYRGRSEAFF. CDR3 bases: TGTGCCAGCAGAACCTACAGGGGACGCAGTGAAGCTTTCTTT.

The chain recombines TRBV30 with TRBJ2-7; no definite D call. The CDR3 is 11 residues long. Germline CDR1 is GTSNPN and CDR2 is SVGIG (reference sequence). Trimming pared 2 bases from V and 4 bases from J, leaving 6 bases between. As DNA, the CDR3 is TGTGCCTGGAGTCTCCAGTACGAGCAGTACTTC. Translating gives CAWSLQYEQYF.

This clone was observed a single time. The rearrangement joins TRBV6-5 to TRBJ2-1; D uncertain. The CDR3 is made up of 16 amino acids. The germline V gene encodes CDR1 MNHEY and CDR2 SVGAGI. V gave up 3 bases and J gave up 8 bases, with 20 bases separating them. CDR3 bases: TGTGCCAGCAGTTATGGGCGCAAAGCCGCCGCGGATGAGCAGTTCTTC. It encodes CASSYGRKAAADEQFF.

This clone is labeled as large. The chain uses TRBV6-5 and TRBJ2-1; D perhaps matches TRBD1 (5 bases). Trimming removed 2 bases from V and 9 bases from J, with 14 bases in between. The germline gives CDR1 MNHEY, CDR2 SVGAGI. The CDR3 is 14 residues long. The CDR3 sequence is CASSYNDAQGEQFF. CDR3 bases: TGTGCCAGCAGTTACAACGACGCTCAGGGTGAGCAGTTCTTC.

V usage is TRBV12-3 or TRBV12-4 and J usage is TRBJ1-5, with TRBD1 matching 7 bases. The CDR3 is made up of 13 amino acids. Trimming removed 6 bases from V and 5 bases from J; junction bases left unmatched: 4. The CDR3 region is CASSLTGDQPQHF. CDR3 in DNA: TGTGCCAGCAGCCTAACAGGGGATCAGCCCCAGCATTTT.

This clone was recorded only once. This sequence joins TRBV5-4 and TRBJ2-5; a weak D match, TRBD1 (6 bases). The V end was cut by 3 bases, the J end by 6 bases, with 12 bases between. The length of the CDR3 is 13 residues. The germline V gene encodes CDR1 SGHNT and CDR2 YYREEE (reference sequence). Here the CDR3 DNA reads TGTGCCAGCAGCTCGACAGGTCCCCAGACCCAGTACTTC. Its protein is CASSSTGPQTQYF.

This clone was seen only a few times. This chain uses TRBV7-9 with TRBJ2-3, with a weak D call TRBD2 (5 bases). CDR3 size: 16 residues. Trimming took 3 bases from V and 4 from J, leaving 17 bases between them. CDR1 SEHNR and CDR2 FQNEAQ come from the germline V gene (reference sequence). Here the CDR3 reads CASSLGNGGLPDTQYF. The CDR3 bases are TGTGCCAGCAGCTTGGGAAACGGAGGCTTACCAGATACGCAGTATTTT.

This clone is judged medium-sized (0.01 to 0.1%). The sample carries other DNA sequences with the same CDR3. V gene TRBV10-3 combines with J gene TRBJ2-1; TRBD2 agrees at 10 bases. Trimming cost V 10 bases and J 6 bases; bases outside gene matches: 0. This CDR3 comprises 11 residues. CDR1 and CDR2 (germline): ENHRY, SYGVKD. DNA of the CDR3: TGTGCCACTAGCGGGGGCAATGAGCAGTTCTTC. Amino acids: CATSGGNEQFF.

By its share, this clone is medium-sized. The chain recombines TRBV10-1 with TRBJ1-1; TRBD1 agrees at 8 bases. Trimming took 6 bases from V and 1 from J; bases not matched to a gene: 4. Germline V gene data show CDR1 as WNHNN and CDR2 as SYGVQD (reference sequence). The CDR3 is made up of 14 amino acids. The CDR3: CASSPGQGNTEAFF. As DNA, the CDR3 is TGCGCCAGCAGCCCCGGACAGGGGAACACTGAAGCTTTCTTT.

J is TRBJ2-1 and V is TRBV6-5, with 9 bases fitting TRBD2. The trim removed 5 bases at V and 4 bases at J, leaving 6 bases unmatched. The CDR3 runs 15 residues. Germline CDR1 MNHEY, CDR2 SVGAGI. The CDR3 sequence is CASSPVAGEYNEQFF. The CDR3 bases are TGTGCCAGCAGTCCGGTAGCGGGAGAGTACAATGAGCAGTTCTTC.

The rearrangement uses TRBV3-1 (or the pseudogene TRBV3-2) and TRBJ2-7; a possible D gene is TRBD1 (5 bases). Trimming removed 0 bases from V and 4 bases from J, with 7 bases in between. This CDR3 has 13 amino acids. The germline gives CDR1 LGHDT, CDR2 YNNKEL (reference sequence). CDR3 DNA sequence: TGTGCCAGCAGCCAAGACCAGGGATACGAGCAGTACTTC. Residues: CASSQDQGYEQYF.

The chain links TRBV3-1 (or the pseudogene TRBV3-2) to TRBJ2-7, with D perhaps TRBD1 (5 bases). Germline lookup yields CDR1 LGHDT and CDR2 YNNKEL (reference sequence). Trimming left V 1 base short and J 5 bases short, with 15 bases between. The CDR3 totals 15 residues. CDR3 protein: CASSQGQPFSHEQYF. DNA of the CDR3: TGTGCCAGCAGCCAAGGACAGCCCTTCAGCCACGAGCAGTACTTC.

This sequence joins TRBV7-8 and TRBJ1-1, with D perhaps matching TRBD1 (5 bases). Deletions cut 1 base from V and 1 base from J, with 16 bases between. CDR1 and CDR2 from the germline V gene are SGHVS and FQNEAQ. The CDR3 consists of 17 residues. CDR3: CASSLGRVRERNTEAFF. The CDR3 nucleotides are TGTGCCAGCAGCTTAGGCCGGGTCAGGGAGAGGAACACTGAAGCTTTCTTT.